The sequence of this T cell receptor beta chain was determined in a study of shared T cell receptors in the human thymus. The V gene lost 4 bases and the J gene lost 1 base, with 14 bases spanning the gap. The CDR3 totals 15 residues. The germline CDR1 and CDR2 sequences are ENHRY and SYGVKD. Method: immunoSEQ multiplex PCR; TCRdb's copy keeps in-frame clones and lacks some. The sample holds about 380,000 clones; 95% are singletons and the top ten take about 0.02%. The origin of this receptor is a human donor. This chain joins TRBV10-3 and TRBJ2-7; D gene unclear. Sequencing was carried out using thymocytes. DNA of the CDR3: TGTGCCATCAGTGGGCGGAAAGGGTCGTCCTACGAGCAGTACTTC. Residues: CAISGRKGSSYEQYF.